This T cell receptor beta chain emerged from a study of PD-1 blockade in classical Hodgkin lymphoma. The CDR3 consists of 12 residues. Germline CDR1 is SQVTM and CDR2 is ANQGSEA. Deletions cut 7 bases from V and 0 bases from J, with 10 bases between. No patient escaped relapse after autologous stem cell transplantation, and brentuximab vedotin exposure varied. Here immunoSEQ multiplex PCR was the method, and the copy in TCRdb shows in-frame clones only, minus some. The table records about 19,000 clones, around 84% of them present only once. The specimen comprised peripheral blood mononuclear cells (PBMCs), sampled at baseline. The chain uses TRBV29-1 and TRBJ2-7, with D perhaps matching TRBD1 or TRBD2 (5 bases each). The receptor comes from a human donor with classical Hodgkin lymphoma. CDR3 region: CSAWGSSYEQYF. The CDR3, as DNA: TGCAGCGCCTGGGGGTCCTCCTACGAGCAGTACTTC.